One and the same sample provided the 14 T cell receptor beta chains below, sequenced in a study of blood T cell repertoires in COVID-19. Clones were read by immunoSEQ multiplex PCR, and TCRdb kept only the in-frame ones, dropping some. The table records 370,000 or so clones, roughly four fifths of them present only once. The sequencing sample was made of peripheral blood. Receptor source: a human donor with acute or convalescent COVID-19. The donor label of this sample is uncertain.

This clone was seen only once. The gene calls are TRBV6-5 and TRBJ2-1, with 8 bases that match TRBD1. Germline CDR1 reads MNHEY; CDR2 reads SVGAGI. With 10 bases clipped from V and 4 bases from J, the junction kept 12 bases outside the gene matches. The CDR3 covers 15 residues. This CDR3 reads CATSSDRDRYNEQFF. CDR3 nucleotides: TGTGCCACCAGCTCGGACAGGGACCGATACAATGAGCAGTTCTTC.

This clone appeared a few times. V and J are TRBV24-1 and TRBJ1-1; unclear D gene. Per germline, CDR1 KGHDR and CDR2 SFDVKD. V lost 4 bases and J lost 7, with 6 bases in between. The CDR3 runs to 11 residues. The CDR3 protein is CATSDSREAFF. For the CDR3, the DNA is TGTGCCACCAGTGACTCCCGTGAAGCTTTCTTT.

The chain joins TRBV10-3 to TRBJ2-1, with 7 bases lining up with TRBD1. CDR1 ENHRY and CDR2 SYGVKD come from the germline V gene. V was clipped by 5 bases and J by 6 bases; unmatched bases: 7. This CDR3 is 14 amino acids long. The CDR3 protein is CAISPRAGGNEQFF. CDR3 bases: TGTGCCATCAGTCCCCGGGCAGGGGGCAATGAGCAGTTCTTC.

This clone has just a few counts. V is TRBV3-1 (or the pseudogene TRBV3-2) and J is TRBJ2-1, with 7 nucleotides matching TRBD2. The CDR3 length is 13 residues. V lost 7 bases to trimming and J lost 6 bases; unmatched junction nucleotides: 6. Germline V gene data show CDR1 as LGHDT and CDR2 as YNNKEL (reference sequence). The chain's CDR3 is CASTRDYGNEQFF. In DNA, the CDR3 is TGTGCCAGCACCCGGGACTACGGCAATGAGCAGTTCTTC.

The chain is built from TRBV27 and TRBJ1-3; D perhaps matches TRBD1 (6 bases). CDR1 and CDR2 from the germline V gene are MNHEY and SMNVEV (reference sequence). The CDR3 extends over 14 amino acids. Between the trimmed V and J ends, which lost 9 bases and 5 bases, there was a span of 17 bases. The CDR3 region has the DNA TGTGCCAGAACTTTCACGGGACACCGAAACACCATATATTTT. It is translated as CARTFTGHRNTIYF.

The chain is built from TRBV5-5 and TRBJ1-4; 9 nucleotides match TRBD1. Per germline, CDR1 SGHKS and CDR2 YYEKEE (reference sequence). V lost 2 bases and J lost 9; bases outside the gene matches: 5. The CDR3 spans 14 residues. The chain's CDR3 is CASSFGGQGQKLFF. CDR3 bases: TGTGCCAGCAGCTTTGGGGGACAGGGTCAAAAACTGTTTTTT.

The rearrangement joins TRBV28 to TRBJ1-6, with D perhaps TRBD1 (6 bases). The CDR3 loop spans 14 amino acids. Trimming pared 6 bases from V and 5 bases from J, leaving 11 bases between. The V gene's germline CDR1 is MDHEN and CDR2 SYDVKM. The CDR3 nucleotides read TGTGCCAGCAGGCCAGGACAGCATAATTCACCCCTCCACTTT. Residues: CASRPGQHNSPLHF.

The chain combines TRBV18 with TRBJ1-1; D ambiguous. Per germline, CDR1 KGHSH and CDR2 LQKENI. This CDR3 region has 15 residues. V lost 2 bases to trimming and J lost 2 bases, with 12 bases between them. CDR3 loop: CASSPAAATNTEAFF. The CDR3 coding sequence is TGTGCCAGCTCACCAGCGGCAGCAACTAACACTGAAGCTTTCTTT. Filled out from reference TRBV18 and TRBJ1-1, the complete variable domain reads NAGVMQNPRHLVRRRGQEARLRCSPMKGHSHVYWYRQLPEEGLKFMVYLQKENIIDESGMPKERFSAEFPKEGPSILRIQQVVRGDSAAYFCASSPAAATNTEAFFGQGTRLTVV.

This clone was observed once. The chain recombines TRBV5-1 with TRBJ2-1; 9 nucleotides agree with TRBD1. V lost 3 bases to trimming and J lost 4 bases; unmatched junction nucleotides: 17. The CDR3 has 19 amino acids. CDR1 is SGHRS, CDR2 YFSETQ, per germline. CDR3 coding DNA: TGCGCCAGCAGCTCGGCGGCCCGGGACAGGGCCGCTCTTTACAATGAGCAGTTCTTC. This codes for CASSSAARDRAALYNEQFF.

This chain joins TRBV6-5 and TRBJ1-3; no clear D gene. The CDR3 length is 13 residues. V was pared by 8 bases and J by 0 bases, with 8 bases between. Germline V gene lookup returns CDR1 MNHEY and CDR2 SVGAGI. CDR3 in amino acids: CASRALSGNTIYF. The DNA for the CDR3 is TGTGCCAGCCGAGCCCTCTCTGGAAACACCATATATTTT.

V and J are TRBV28 and TRBJ1-6, with D tentatively TRBD1 (6 bases). V lost 4 bases, J lost 8 bases, and 15 bases lay in between. CDR3 length: 15 residues. Germline V lookup: CDR1 MDHEN, CDR2 SYDVKM. The CDR3 here is CASSYMTGPYSPLHF. The CDR3 DNA reads as TGTGCCAGCAGTTATATGACAGGACCCTATTCACCCCTCCACTTT. Based on the CDR3 plus reference TRBV28 and TRBJ1-6, the full variable domain is DVKVTQSSRYLVKRTGEKVFLECVQDMDHENMFWYRQDPGLGLRLIYFSYDVKMKEKGDIPEGYSVSREKKERFSLILESASTNQTSMYLCASSYMTGPYSPLHFGNGTRLTVT.

The V and J genes are TRBV19 and TRBJ1-2, with 7 bases matching TRBD1. Germline CDR1 is LNHDA and CDR2 is SQIVND (reference sequence). The CDR3 is 15 amino acids. Trimming cost V 5 bases and J 2 bases; bases outside gene matches: 8. CDR3 region: CASSPRDRRNYGYTF. In DNA, the CDR3 is TGTGCCAGTAGTCCACGGGACAGACGAAACTATGGCTACACCTTC.

The chain employs TRBV3-1 (or the pseudogene TRBV3-2) and TRBJ1-6; D might be TRBD1 (6 bases). Per the germline V gene, CDR1 is LGHDT and CDR2 is YNNKEL (reference sequence). With 3 bases removed from V and 8 bases from J, the gap between germline ends came to 8 bases. This CDR3 has 13 residues. The chain's CDR3 is CASSHGQYSPLHF. The CDR3 nucleotides read TGTGCCAGCAGCCATGGACAGTATTCACCCCTCCACTTT.

The chain recombines TRBV19 with TRBJ1-5; TRBD1 agrees at 8 bases. This CDR3 has 15 residues. The germline gives CDR1 LNHDA, CDR2 SQIVND (reference sequence). The V and J ends lost 5 bases and 6 bases, in that order; junction bases with no gene match: 9. CDR3 residues: CASSPEGQDGQPQHF. DNA for the CDR3: TGTGCCAGTAGTCCTGAGGGACAGGACGGTCAGCCCCAGCATTTT.